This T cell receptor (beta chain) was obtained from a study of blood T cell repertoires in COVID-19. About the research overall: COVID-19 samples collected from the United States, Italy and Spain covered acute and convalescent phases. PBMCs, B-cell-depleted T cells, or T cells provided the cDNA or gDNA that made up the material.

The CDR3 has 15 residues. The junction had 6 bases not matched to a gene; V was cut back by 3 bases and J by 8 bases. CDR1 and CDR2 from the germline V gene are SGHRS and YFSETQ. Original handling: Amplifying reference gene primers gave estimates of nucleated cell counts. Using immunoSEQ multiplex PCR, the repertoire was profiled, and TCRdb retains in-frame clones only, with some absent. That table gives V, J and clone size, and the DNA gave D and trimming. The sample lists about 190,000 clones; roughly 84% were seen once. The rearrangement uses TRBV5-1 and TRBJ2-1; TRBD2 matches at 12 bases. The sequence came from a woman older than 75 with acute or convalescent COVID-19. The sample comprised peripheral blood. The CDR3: CASSSGLAGWDEQFF. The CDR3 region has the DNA TGCGCCAGCAGCTCAGGACTAGCGGGATGGGATGAGCAGTTCTTC.